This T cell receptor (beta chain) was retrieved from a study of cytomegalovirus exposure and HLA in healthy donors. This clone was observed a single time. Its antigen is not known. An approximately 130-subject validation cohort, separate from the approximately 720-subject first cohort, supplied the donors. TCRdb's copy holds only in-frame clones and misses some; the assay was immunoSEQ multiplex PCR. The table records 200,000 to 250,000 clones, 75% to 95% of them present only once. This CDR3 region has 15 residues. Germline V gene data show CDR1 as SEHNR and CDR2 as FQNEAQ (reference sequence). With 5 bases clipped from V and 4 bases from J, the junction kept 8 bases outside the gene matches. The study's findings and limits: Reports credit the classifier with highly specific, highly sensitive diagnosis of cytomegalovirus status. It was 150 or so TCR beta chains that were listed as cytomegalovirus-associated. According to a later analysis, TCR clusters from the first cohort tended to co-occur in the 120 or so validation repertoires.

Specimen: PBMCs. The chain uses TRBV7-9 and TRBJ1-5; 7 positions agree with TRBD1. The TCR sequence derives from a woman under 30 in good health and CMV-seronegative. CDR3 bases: TGTGCCAGCAGCGCCGCCGGGACAGTTAATCAGCCCCAGCATTTT. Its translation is CASSAAGTVNQPQHF.